Below, 19 T cell receptor beta chains from the same sample are listed, as sequenced in a study of regulatory T cells in long-lasting Graves disease. Time point: persistent/refractory GD, antithyroid drugs over 5 years with positive TRAb. RNA extracted from PBMCs served as the sequencing template. Arm-PCR of CDR3 regions with iRepertoire HTBI primers generated TCR beta libraries. MiXCR, applied by TCRdb to the multiplex PCR reads, yields one record per CDR3 protein. The sample carries roughly 400,000 distinct CDR3 sequences, around 20% recorded once. This specimen consisted of peripheral blood mononuclear cells (PBMCs), obtained when the disease was refractory, from a patient treated with antithyroid drugs. The receptors were gathered from a female donor with Graves disease.

This clonotype has just a few counts. The chain carries TRBV25-1 and TRBJ2-7; 8 bases fit TRBD2. The J segment lost 2 bases and the V segment lost 3 bases, leaving 6 bases of the junction unmatched. There are 15 residues in the CDR3. The germline V gene encodes CDR1 MGHDK and CDR2 SYGVNS. The CDR3 DNA reads as TGTGCCAGCAGTGATATGACTAGCGAACCCTACGAGCAGTACTTC. Its translation: CASSDMTSEPYEQYF.

Note on this clonotype: The conserved final phenylalanine or tryptophan is absent from the CDR3, which likely points to a read error. The V call is TRBV4-1, the J call TRBJ2-5; 11 positions match TRBD2. Germline loops: CDR1 MGHRA, CDR2 YSYEKL. V dropped 4 bases and J dropped 2; count of bases not matched to a gene: 9. The CDR3 runs to 17 residues. CDR3 DNA sequence: TGCGCCAGCAGCCCGGGGACTAGCGGCAGCTTACAAGAGACCCAGTACCTC. Amino acids: CASSPGTSGSLQETQYL.

This clonotype has a handful of counts. The chain joins TRBV27 to TRBJ1-1; 7 bases align to TRBD1. The CDR3 consists of 16 residues. CDR1 and CDR2 from the germline V gene are MNHEY and SMNVEV (reference sequence). V shed 3 bases and J 3 bases; nucleotides not matched to a gene: 10. CDR3 loop: CASSFGAGGFHTEAFF. The DNA for the CDR3 is TGTGCCAGCAGTTTCGGGGCAGGGGGTTTTCACACTGAAGCTTTCTTT.

The DNA of the CDR3 is TGTGCCAGCAGCCACTTAAGAAACAGAGGGAGCACCGGGGAGCTGTTTTTT. Amino acids: CASSHLRNRGSTGELFF. The J gene is TRBJ2-2, the V gene TRBV3-1; D might be TRBD2 (5 bases). Looked up from germline, CDR1 is LGHDT and CDR2 is YNNKEL (reference sequence). The CDR3 spans 17 residues. Trimming took off 3 bases at V and 4 bases at J, with 18 bases between the two ends.

This clonotype occurred many times. This chain uses TRBV28 with TRBJ1-5; D gene unclear. The length of the CDR3 is 17 residues. Germline CDR1 and CDR2: MDHEN and SYDVKM. V was shortened by 3 bases and J by 2 bases, with 17 bases between the two germline ends. The CDR3 coding sequence is TGTGCCAGCAGTTTGCTGAGACCGACCCAACGCAATCAGCCCCAGCATTTT. This encodes CASSLLRPTQRNQPQHF.

In this sample, this clonotype turned up many times. This rearrangement joins TRBV28 to TRBJ2-7; 10 bases align to TRBD2. The germline V gene encodes CDR1 MDHEN and CDR2 SYDVKM. The V gene end was trimmed by 1 base and the J gene end by 3 bases; junction bases not matched to a gene: 6. This CDR3 is 16 amino acids long. The CDR3 loop is CASSLYSGRLNYEQYF. The CDR3 DNA is TGTGCCAGCAGTTTATATAGCGGGAGGCTAAACTACGAGCAGTACTTC.

This clonotype was recorded many times. This chain connects TRBV3-1 to TRBJ1-6; D is uncertain. CDR3 length: 15 amino acids. CDR1 is LGHDT and CDR2 is YNNKEL in the germline V gene (reference sequence). V was trimmed by 0 bases and J by 8 bases, leaving 11 bases between them. CDR3 loop: CASSQEIGGHSPLHF. DNA for the CDR3: TGTGCCAGCAGCCAAGAAATAGGAGGCCATTCACCCCTCCACTTT. The complete variable domain, with remaining parts taken from reference TRBV3-1 and TRBJ1-6, reads DTAVSQTPKYLVTQMGNDKSIKCEQNLGHDTMYWYKQDSKKFLKIMFSYNNKELIINETVPNRFSPKSPDKAHLNLHINSLELGDSAVYFCASSQEIGGHSPLHFGNGTRLTVT.

This clonotype has ten or more counts. V usage is TRBV11-2 and J usage is TRBJ1-6; D is unresolved. This CDR3 region has 15 residues. V was shortened by 0 bases and J by 7 bases, with 10 bases between the two germline ends. Germline V gene sequence: CDR1 SGHAT, CDR2 FQNNGV. CDR3 region: CASSLESGDNSPLHF. In DNA, the CDR3 is TGTGCCAGCAGCTTAGAGTCGGGTGACAATTCACCCCTCCACTTT.

This clonotype has a count of ten or more. This chain links TRBV7-8 with TRBJ2-7; D tentatively fits TRBD1 or TRBD2 (5 bases each). V lost 0 bases and J 3 bases, leaving 9 bases between the germline ends. Germline V lookup: CDR1 SGHVS, CDR2 FQNEAQ. There are 14 residues in the CDR3. Written as DNA, the CDR3 is TGTGCCAGCAGCTTAGCGGGGGTCAACTACGAGCAGTACTTC. Its protein is CASSLAGVNYEQYF.

This clonotype was counted ten times or more. The V call is TRBV12-3 or TRBV12-4, the J call TRBJ2-5; TRBD2 agrees at 7 bases. This CDR3 spans 15 amino acids. With V trimmed by 3 bases and J by 4 bases, 8 bases remained unmatched. The chain's CDR3 is CASSFKAGARETQYF. The CDR3 nucleotides are TGTGCCAGCAGTTTTAAGGCGGGAGCACGAGAGACCCAGTACTTC.

The rearrangement uses TRBV3-1 and TRBJ1-5, with D perhaps TRBD1 (5 bases). From germline, CDR1 is LGHDT and CDR2 YNNKEL (reference sequence). The CDR3 covers 16 residues. Trimming cost V 1 base and J 11 bases, with 21 bases left between them. For the CDR3, the DNA is TGTGCCAGCAGCCAAGGCCTTCGAGGGGCTCTAGCGGCCCAGCATTTT. This codes for CASSQGLRGALAAQHF.

This clonotype turned up a few times. V usage is TRBV29-1 and J usage is TRBJ1-1, with D unclear. From germline, CDR1 is SQVTM and CDR2 ANQGSEA. The V gene lost 3 bases and the J gene lost 6 bases, with 8 bases spanning the gap. This CDR3 comprises 11 residues. The DNA for the CDR3 is TGCAGCGTTGAGGGTGGATCTGAAGCTTTCTTT. Protein sequence: CSVEGGSEAFF.

Remarks on this clonotype: A far larger clone is just one base off, so this is likely a read error. The chain couples TRBV10-3 to TRBJ1-5, with 8 nucleotides matching TRBD1. CDR1 ENHRY and CDR2 SYGVKD come from the germline V gene. The CDR3 is made up of 15 amino acids. V was clipped by 5 bases and J by 3 bases; unmatched bases: 6. This CDR3 is CAISRDRSNNQPQHF. CDR3 DNA sequence: TGTGCCATCAGTCGGGACAGGTCAAACAATCAGCCCCAGCATTTT.

This sequence joins TRBV29-1 and TRBJ2-6; the D is unclear. The V gene's germline CDR1 is SQVTM and CDR2 ANQGSEA. This CDR3 has 14 residues. The V end was cut by 1 base, the J end by 0 bases, with 4 bases between. CDR3 coding DNA: TGCAGCGTTGAAGCGGACTCTGGGGCCAACGTCCTGACTTTC. It translates to CSVEADSGANVLTF.

As to this clonotype: This may come from a read error, since a much larger clone is one base off. The CDR3 region is CATSRGSGTELAKNIQYF. The CDR3 bases are TGTGCCACCAGCAGAGGATCCGGGACGGAGCTAGCCAAAAACATTCAGTACTTC. This chain uses TRBV15 with TRBJ2-4; the D gene could be TRBD1 or TRBD2 (5 bases each). The CDR3 contains 18 residues. Germline loops: CDR1 LNHNV, CDR2 YYDKDF (reference sequence). The germline V and J ends were trimmed by 1 base and 0 bases, with 16 bases remaining between them. Based on the CDR3 plus reference TRBV15 and TRBJ2-4, the full variable domain is DAMVIQNPRYQVTQFGKPVTLSCSQTLNHNVMYWYQQKSSQAPKLLFHYYDKDFNNEADTPDNFQSRRPNTSFCFLDIRSPGLGDTAMYLCATSRGSGTELAKNIQYFGAGTRLSVL.

At least ten counts were recorded for this clonotype. The J gene is TRBJ2-5, the V gene TRBV28; 10 nucleotides line up with TRBD2. Germline values: CDR1 MDHEN, CDR2 SYDVKM. The CDR3 runs 14 residues. J gave up 5 bases and V 6 bases, and 6 bases lay outside the gene matches. The CDR3 loop is CASSPSGRGETQYF. The DNA for the CDR3 is TGTGCCAGCAGCCCTAGCGGGAGAGGGGAGACCCAGTACTTC.

The J gene is TRBJ1-2, the V gene TRBV5-5; 8 bases line up with TRBD1. There are 17 residues in the CDR3. Trimming removed 2 bases from V and 3 bases from J; junction bases left unmatched: 12. The V gene's germline CDR1 is SGHKS and CDR2 YYEKEE (reference sequence). The CDR3 DNA reads as TGTGCCAGCAGCTTAGAGGCAGGGGGCTTTATCGACTATGGCTACACCTTC. It translates to CASSLEAGGFIDYGYTF.

J is TRBJ2-3 and V is TRBV28; the D gene is possibly TRBD2 (5 bases). Germline CDR1 and CDR2: MDHEN and SYDVKM. V lost 5 bases, J lost 3 bases, and 15 bases lay in between. This CDR3 comprises 15 residues. The CDR3 DNA sequence: TGTGCCAGCAGTCTCAGAGGAGGTTATACAGATACGCAGTATTTT. Protein product: CASSLRGGYTDTQYF.

The gene calls are TRBV29-1 and TRBJ2-1; D not certain. The CDR3 consists of 16 residues. Germline V gene data show CDR1 as SQVTM and CDR2 as ANQGSEA. V lost 1 base, J lost 4 bases, and 17 bases lay in between. The CDR3 spells CSVEAPRSRRYNEQFF. Here the CDR3 DNA reads TGCAGCGTTGAAGCTCCCCGATCTAGAAGGTACAATGAGCAGTTCTTC.